Listed below are T cell receptor beta chains from one sample, sequenced in a study of T cell repertoires in cytomegalovirus infection. TCRdb re-analysed the reads in MiXCR, keeping a single row per CDR3 protein. In the table there are about 890,000 distinct CDR3 sequences, around 30% of which are singletons. These receptors have no known antigen. Sequencing was performed on cultured CD8+ T cells from PBMCs, taken from culture after CMV antigen stimulation. The source is a human donor in good health (CMV status not recorded). Some clones in this sample may be carry-over from other donors' samples. Both conserved end residues are part of each CDR3. Each record gives: J gene, D gene, clone size, V gene, CDR3 protein, CDR3 DNA. A D gene is named only where the DNA matches it firmly. The size field is filled for only some rows; it gives once, few, many or a size class.

TRBJ1-5,-,-,TRBV19,CASSATIVDQPQHF,TGTGCCAGTAGTGCGACCATTGTCGATCAGCCCCAGCATTTT
TRBJ2-3,TRBD1,few,TRBV7-6,CASSLRTGQATDTQYF,TGTGCCAGCAGCCTAAGGACGGGACAGGCCACAGATACGCAGTATTTT
TRBJ2-5,-,once,TRBV6-5,CASSYSTPPSQETQYF,TGTGCCAGCAGTTACTCGACGCCCCCCAGCCAAGAGACCCAGTACTTC
TRBJ1-6,-,many,TRBV7-8,CASSLGEIWGVDSPLHF,TGTGCCAGCAGCTTAGGCGAGATATGGGGGGTCGATTCACCCCTCCACTTT
TRBJ2-1,-,-,TRBV7-6,CASSRLSGGTDFNEQFF,TGTGCCAGCAGCCGATTGAGTGGTGGGACCGACTTTAATGAGCAGTTCTTC
TRBJ2-1,-,-,TRBV7-7,CASSSGPDNEQFF,TGTGCTAGCAGCTCGGGACCTGACAATGAGCAGTTCTTC
TRBJ2-4,-,-,TRBV2,CASSENGGAKNIQYF,TGTGCCAGCAGTGAAAATGGGGGGGCCAAAAACATTCAGTACTTC
TRBJ2-1,TRBD1,-,TRBV18,CASSPPRTGAGYNEQFF,TGTGCCAGCTCACCACCACGGACAGGGGCTGGGTACAATGAGCAGTTCTTC
TRBJ2-1,TRBD2,few,TRBV29-1,CSVPRVGTSYNEQFF,TGCAGCGTTCCCAGAGTGGGGACTAGCTACAATGAGCAGTTCTTC
TRBJ1-2,TRBD1,-,TRBV27,CASSLAEIVHRGNYGYTF,TGTGCCAGCAGTTTAGCAGAAATCGTTCACAGGGGGAACTATGGCTACACCTTC
TRBJ1-5,-,-,TRBV4-1,CASSKHSNQPQHF,TGCGCCAGCAGCAAGCATAGCAATCAGCCCCAGCATTTT
TRBJ1-1,-,many,TRBV7-2,CASSLVSGHRDEAFF,TGTGCCAGCAGCTTAGTATCTGGACACAGGGATGAAGCTTTCTTT
TRBJ2-2,-,-,TRBV20-1,CSAREGRGYTGELFF,TGCAGTGCTAGAGAAGGCAGGGGATACACCGGGGAGCTGTTTTTT
TRBJ1-2,-,many,TRBV6-2/TRBV6-3,CASRDSEGYGYTF,TGTGCCAGCAGGGACAGCGAGGGGTATGGCTACACCTTC
TRBJ1-5,-,-,TRBV20-1,CSARAIEQGFLPQHF,TGCAGTGCTAGAGCCATCGAACAGGGTTTTCTGCCCCAGCATTTT
TRBJ1-5,TRBD1,few,TRBV6-2/TRBV6-3,CASSYLSRTGWNQPQHF,TGTGCCAGCAGTTACCTCAGTCGGACAGGGTGGAATCAGCCCCAGCATTTT
TRBJ2-5,TRBD1,-,TRBV5-1,CASSHWWDRQETQYF,TGCGCCAGCAGCCACTGGTGGGACAGGCAAGAGACCCAGTACTTC
TRBJ2-7,-,-,TRBV7-2,CASSFNSAGEQYF,TGTGCCAGCAGCTTCAACTCTGCGGGCGAGCAGTACTTC
TRBJ2-1,-,-,TRBV4-1,CASSQDADEQFF,TGCGCCAGCAGCCAAGACGCGGATGAGCAGTTCTTC
TRBJ1-5,-,few,TRBV6-6,CASSPRADRPPGDQPQHF,TGTGCCAGCAGCCCACGCGCCGACAGACCCCCGGGGGATCAGCCCCAGCATTTT
TRBJ2-1,TRBD2,few,TRBV4-3,CASSQDLNGGAPEQFF,TGCGCCAGCAGCCAAGATCTGAACGGGGGGGCCCCCGAGCAGTTCTTC
TRBJ1-5,-,few,TRBV6-6,CASSYVVGPLNQPQHF,TGTGCCAGCAGTTACGTCGTAGGGCCCCTCAATCAGCCCCAGCATTTT
TRBJ1-5,-,few,TRBV6-5,CASNDGSNQPQHF,TGTGCCAGCAACGATGGGAGCAATCAGCCCCAGCATTTT
TRBJ1-1,-,many,TRBV11-2,CASSLARVTEAFF,TGTGCCAGCAGCTTAGCCAGGGTCACTGAAGCTTTCTTT
TRBJ2-2,TRBD1,-,TRBV19,CASSLQGAVTGELFF,TGTGCCAGTAGCCTACAGGGGGCCGTAACCGGGGAGCTGTTTTTT
TRBJ2-2,-,few,TRBV19,CASTPGLNTGELFF,TGTGCCAGTACCCCAGGCCTGAACACCGGGGAGCTGTTTTTT
TRBJ2-3,-,few,TRBV27,CASSLTAGTDTQYF,TGTGCCAGCAGTTTAACGGCGGGCACAGATACGCAGTATTTT
TRBJ1-1,TRBD1,-,TRBV4-2,CASSSRDRRAVTEAFF,TGTGCCAGCAGCAGTCGGGACAGGCGGGCGGTCACTGAAGCTTTCTTT
TRBJ1-4,TRBD1,-,TRBV27,CASSRGQGNEKLFF,TGTGCCAGCAGTCGAGGACAGGGGAATGAAAAACTGTTTTTT
TRBJ2-7,-,-,TRBV7-9,CASSHRDFYEQYF,TGTGCCAGCAGCCACCGGGACTTCTACGAGCAGTACTTC
TRBJ1-1,-,few,TRBV7-6,CASSKRQDVNTEAFF,TGTGCCAGCAGCAAGAGACAGGATGTGAACACTGAAGCTTTCTTT
TRBJ1-1,TRBD1,-,TRBV10-3,CAISEYGQENTEAFF,TGTGCCATCAGTGAGTACGGACAGGAGAACACTGAAGCTTTCTTT
TRBJ2-2,TRBD2,-,TRBV6-5,CASSYSGPAGVGELFF,TGTGCCAGCAGTTACTCCGGGCCAGCGGGGGTCGGGGAGCTGTTTTTT
TRBJ2-2,-,-,TRBV3-1,CASSQAGITGELFF,TGTGCCAGCAGCCAAGCAGGTATCACCGGGGAGCTGTTTTTT
TRBJ1-1,-,-,TRBV12-3/TRBV12-4,CASSLALRGRRTEAFF,TGTGCCAGCAGTTTAGCGCTCCGGGGGCGGAGGACTGAAGCTTTCTTT
TRBJ1-2,-,-,TRBV27,CAAKGDYGYTF,TGTGCCGCAAAGGGGGACTATGGCTACACCTTC
TRBJ2-7,TRBD2,-,TRBV6-1,CASSEGLAGGPYEQYF,TGTGCCAGCAGTGAGGGACTAGCGGGGGGGCCGTACGAGCAGTACTTC
TRBJ2-5,TRBD2,-,TRBV7-6,CASSLESMAGGPQYQETQYF,TGTGCCAGCAGCTTAGAATCGATGGCGGGGGGGCCGCAGTACCAAGAGACCCAGTACTTC
TRBJ1-1,-,few,TRBV29-1,CSVEEGLNTEAFF,TGCAGCGTTGAAGAGGGATTGAACACTGAAGCTTTCTTT
TRBJ2-1,TRBD2,many,TRBV7-2,CASSFMAGGPRIDEQFF,TGTGCCAGCAGCTTCATGGCGGGGGGGCCAAGGATCGATGAGCAGTTCTTC
TRBJ2-5,TRBD1,-,TRBV11-2,CASSLGPGTGEWETQYF,TGTGCCAGCAGCTTAGGGCCGGGGACAGGGGAATGGGAGACCCAGTACTTC
TRBJ2-5,TRBD1,-,TRBV12-3/TRBV12-4,CASSQGGFRETQYF,TGTGCCAGCAGCCAAGGGGGCTTCAGGGAGACCCAGTACTTC
TRBJ2-2,TRBD2,-,TRBV12-3/TRBV12-4,CASTGGLAHTGELFF,TGTGCCAGCACCGGCGGACTAGCCCACACCGGGGAGCTGTTTTTT
TRBJ1-2,-,few,TRBV6-6,CASSYALGRGYGYTF,TGTGCCAGCAGTTACGCCCTGGGGAGGGGCTATGGCTACACCTTC
TRBJ2-5,TRBD2,many,TRBV7-8,CASSSRTSGGQETQYF,TGTGCCAGCAGCTCCCGGACTAGCGGGGGGCAAGAGACCCAGTACTTC
TRBJ1-1,-,-,TRBV19,CASSISGSTEAFF,TGTGCCAGTAGTATTTCAGGGAGCACTGAAGCTTTCTTT
TRBJ2-1,TRBD2,-,TRBV7-3,CASSPTSGGPHNEQFF,TGTGCCAGCAGCCCGACTAGCGGGGGGCCCCACAATGAGCAGTTCTTC
TRBJ2-5,-,few,TRBV7-3,CASSLGRRLQETQYF,TGTGCCAGCAGCCTCGGGCGGCGCCTGCAAGAGACCCAGTACTTC
TRBJ1-5,-,few,TRBV12-3/TRBV12-4,CASSSSHREESQHF,TGTGCCAGCAGCTCATCACATCGAGAAGAGAGCCAGCATTTT
TRBJ1-1,-,-,TRBV9,CASSVGGGAVEAFF,TGTGCCAGCAGCGTAGGGGGGGGGGCGGTTGAAGCTTTCTTT
TRBJ2-3,TRBD1,many,TRBV7-2,CASNQQGEDTQYF,TGTGCCAGCAACCAACAGGGGGAAGATACGCAGTATTTT
TRBJ1-4,-,many,TRBV7-2,CASSTGQRANEKLFF,TGTGCCAGCAGCACCGGACAGCGGGCTAATGAAAAACTGTTTTTT
TRBJ2-3,TRBD2,-,TRBV6-2/TRBV6-3,CASTDDLADRPLTDTQYF,TGTGCCAGCACCGACGATCTAGCGGATCGGCCCCTCACAGATACGCAGTATTTT
TRBJ1-1,-,-,TRBV20-1,CSASKDTEAFF,TGCAGTGCTAGCAAGGACACTGAAGCTTTCTTT
TRBJ1-5,TRBD1,few,TRBV6-6,CASSPIIRQGKGQPQHF,TGTGCCAGCAGCCCTATTATAAGACAGGGGAAGGGGCAGCCCCAGCATTTT